This is a list of T cell receptor beta chains from one sample in a study of cytomegalovirus exposure and HLA in healthy donors. Produced via immunoSEQ multiplex PCR; TCRdb's table is partial and in-frame only. This sample yields about 140,000 clones, of which 79% are seen a single time; about 1% belongs to the top ten. The specimen was PBMCs. Every receptor here comes from a man aged 18 to 30 in good health and CMV-seronegative. CDR3s include the opening cysteine and the closing phenylalanine or tryptophan. A D gene is named only where the DNA matches it firmly. Rows may omit the clone size; those that give it use once, few, many or a size class.

J gene | V gene | D gene | clone size | CDR3 DNA | CDR3 protein
TRBJ1-5 | TRBV5-1 | . | . | TGCGCCAGCAGCGTCGACAGAGATCAGCCCCAGCATTTT | CASSVDRDQPQHF
TRBJ2-1 | TRBV30 | . | . | TGTGCCTGGAGTGTTACGGGGGTCGGTGAGTACAATGAGCAGTTCTTC | CAWSVTGVGEYNEQFF
TRBJ2-1 | TRBV14 | TRBD2 | few | TGTGCCAGCAGCCAGGGGTTCGGGGGGGTTTACAATGAGCAGTTCTTC | CASSQGFGGVYNEQFF
TRBJ1-4 | TRBV2 | . | few | TGTGCCAGCAGTTCGTTGGGGGGATCCGAAAAACTGTTTTTT | CASSSLGGSEKLFF
TRBJ2-1 | TRBV14 | TRBD2 | . | TGTGCCAGCAGCCAAGATGGGCTAGCGGGGGAACGTGAGCAGTTCTTC | CASSQDGLAGEREQFF
TRBJ2-2 | TRBV4-3 | TRBD1 | . | TGCGCCAGCAGCCACGATCCCTCCCGGACAGGGAAGGTCGGGGAGCTGTTTTTT | CASSHDPSRTGKVGELFF
TRBJ1-3 | TRBV19 | . | . | TGTGCCAGTACGGACACAGGATACTCTGGAAACACCATATATTTT | CASTDTGYSGNTIYF
TRBJ1-2 | TRBV7-8 | . | . | TGTGCCAGCAGCTTACCAGATAACTATGGCTACACCTTC | CASSLPDNYGYTF
TRBJ2-7 | TRBV7-2 | TRBD1 | . | TGTGCCAGCAGCGCGACCGGGACAGGGGTCGAGGAGCAGTACTTC | CASSATGTGVEEQYF
TRBJ2-7 | TRBV4-1 | TRBD1 | . | TGCGCCAGCAGCCTTTTTAGCGAGGGGGCGAGCTCCTACGAGCAGTACTTC | CASSLFSEGASSYEQYF
TRBJ1-4 | TRBV2 | . | . | TGTGCCAGCACCGCGGGGAGGGTTGGTGAAAAACTGTTTTTT | CASTAGRVGEKLFF
TRBJ1-5 | TRBV7-9 | . | . | TGTGCCAGCAGCTTCGGCAATCAGCCCCAGCATTTT | CASSFGNQPQHF
TRBJ1-1 | TRBV11-2 | . | . | TGTGCCAGCAGCCTCGTCGGGGCTGAAGCTTTCTTT | CASSLVGAEAFF
TRBJ2-3 | TRBV19 | TRBD1 | few | TGTGCCAGTAGGATCCAGGGGGGCACAGATACGCAGTATTTT | CASRIQGGTDTQYF
TRBJ1-6 | TRBV15 | . | . | TGTGCCACCAGCGGCGGCTCATCACCCCTCCACTTT | CATSGGSSPLHF
TRBJ1-2 | TRBV6-1 | . | . | TGTGCCAGCAGTGTACCGGGTCCTATGAACTATGGCTACACCTTC | CASSVPGPMNYGYTF
TRBJ1-5 | TRBV15 | . | . | TGTGCCACCAGCAGAAGCAGGAATCAGCCCCAGCATTTT | CATSRSRNQPQHF
TRBJ2-1 | TRBV19 | TRBD1 | . | TGTGCCAGTAGTCCAGCTACAGGGGGGAATGAGCAGTTCTTC | CASSPATGGNEQFF
TRBJ2-7 | TRBV6-6 | . | few | TGTGCCAGCAGGATGGACAGATACTACGAGCAGTACTTC | CASRMDRYYEQYF
TRBJ1-5 | TRBV4-1 | TRBD1 | few | TGCGCCAGCAGCCAAGAGACAGGGCATCAGCCCCAGCATTTT | CASSQETGHQPQHF
TRBJ2-7 | TRBV27 | . | . | TGTGCCACCTCGGAGGGGCCCCCATACAGCTCCTACGAGCAGTACTTC | CATSEGPPYSSYEQYF
TRBJ2-7 | TRBV5-1 | . | . | TGCGCCAGCAGCCTAAGACCTTCCAACTACGAGCAGTACTTC | CASSLRPSNYEQYF
TRBJ2-3 | TRBV12-2 | . | . | TGTGCAAGTCGCTTCTGTGTCACAGATACGCAGTATTTT | CASRFCVTDTQYF
TRBJ2-2 | TRBV19 | TRBD1 | . | TGTGCCAGTAGTACCCCACCCCTCGGACAGGGGGCAAACACCGGGGAGCTGTTTTTT | CASSTPPLGQGANTGELFF
TRBJ1-3 | TRBV2 | . | . | TGTGCCAGCTCCCGGAGGTCTGGAAACACCATATATTTT | CASSRRSGNTIYF
TRBJ1-1 | TRBV7-3 | . | . | TGTGCCAGCAGCTCTTTAGTGAACACTGAAGCTTTCTTT | CASSSLVNTEAFF
TRBJ1-1 | TRBV5-1 | . | . | TGCGCCAGCAGCTTTGCGTTGGCGGGGCCGGGGGATGAAGCTTTCTTT | CASSFALAGPGDEAFF